A selection of T cell receptor beta chains follows, all from one sample in a study of regulatory T cells in long-lasting Graves disease. TCRdb recomputed calls from the multiplex PCR reads with MiXCR, one row per CDR3 protein. The repertoire holds over 450,000 distinct CDR3 sequences, around 11% seen once, with almost 9% in the top ten. These data were also reused for a study on T cells in Graves' hyperthyroidism and ophthalmopathy.

The sequences come from peripheral blood mononuclear cells (PBMCs), collected at new diagnosis, from a patient treated with antithyroid drugs. Source of these receptors: a young woman with Graves disease. Each CDR3 is given with its conserved first and last residue. The order of the fields is V gene, CDR3 protein.

V gene: TRBV10-2; CDR3 protein: CASRPTGANVLTF
V gene: TRBV11-2; CDR3 protein: CASSLGLGFTEAFF
V gene: TRBV19; CDR3 protein: CASGGLNRGNQPQHF
V gene: TRBV27; CDR3 protein: CASSLTLGNTEAFF
V gene: TRBV2; CDR3 protein: CASHRGLGYTF
V gene: TRBV27; CDR3 protein: CASSFGLAGVYEQYF
V gene: TRBV5-4; CDR3 protein: CASSLWDSGYTF
V gene: TRBV29-1; CDR3 protein: CSVEGTSGASSYNEQFF
V gene: TRBV11-2; CDR3 protein: CASSFDPTRTEAFF
V gene: TRBV20-1; CDR3 protein: CSARLTGAGNTIYF
V gene: TRBV9; CDR3 protein: CASSGGLADINEQFF
V gene: TRBV20-1; CDR3 protein: CSARTASGRRNTGELFF
V gene: TRBV11-2; CDR3 protein: CASSLGSADEQYF
V gene: TRBV7-2; CDR3 protein: CASNLWTSGSNEQFF